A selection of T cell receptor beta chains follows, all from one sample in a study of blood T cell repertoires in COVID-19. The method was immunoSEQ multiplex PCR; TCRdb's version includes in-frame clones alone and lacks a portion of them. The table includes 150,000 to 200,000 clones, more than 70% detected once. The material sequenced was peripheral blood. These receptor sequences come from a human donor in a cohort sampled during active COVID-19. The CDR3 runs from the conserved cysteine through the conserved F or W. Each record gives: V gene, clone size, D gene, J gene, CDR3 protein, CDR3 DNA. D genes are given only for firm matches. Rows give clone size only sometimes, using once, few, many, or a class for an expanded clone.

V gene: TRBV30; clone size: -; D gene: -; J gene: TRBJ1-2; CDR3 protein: CAWSVQGFTYGYTF; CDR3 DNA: TGTGCCTGGAGTGTGCAGGGTTTCACCTATGGCTACACCTTC
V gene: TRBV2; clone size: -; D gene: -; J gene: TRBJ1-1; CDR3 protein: CASKQAGYTEAFF; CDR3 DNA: TGTGCCAGCAAGCAGGCAGGGTACACTGAAGCTTTCTTT
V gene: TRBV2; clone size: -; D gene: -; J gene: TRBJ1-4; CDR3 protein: CASSPWRSHEKLFF; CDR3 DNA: TGTGCCAGCAGCCCCTGGAGGAGCCATGAAAAACTGTTTTTT
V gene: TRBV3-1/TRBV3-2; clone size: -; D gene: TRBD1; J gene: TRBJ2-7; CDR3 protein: CASSQGQGRHEQYF; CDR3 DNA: TGTGCCAGCAGCCAAGGACAGGGGAGGCACGAGCAGTACTTC
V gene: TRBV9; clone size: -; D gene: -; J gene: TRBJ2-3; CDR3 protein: CASSPGWSGRMDTQYF; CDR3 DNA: TGTGCCAGCAGCCCGGGGTGGTCCGGGAGAATGGATACGCAGTATTTT
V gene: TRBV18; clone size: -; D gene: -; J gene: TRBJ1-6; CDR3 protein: CASSPGTFANSPLHF; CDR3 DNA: TGTGCCAGCTCACCAGGGACATTTGCCAATTCACCCCTCCACTTT
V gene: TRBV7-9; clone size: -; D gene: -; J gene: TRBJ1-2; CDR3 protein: CASSQIQGMGYTF; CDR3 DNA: TGTGCCAGCAGCCAGATTCAGGGGATGGGCTACACCTTC
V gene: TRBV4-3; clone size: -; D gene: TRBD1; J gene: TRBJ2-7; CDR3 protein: CASSQVRQGSYEQYF; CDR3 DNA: TGCGCCAGCAGCCAAGTTCGACAGGGTTCCTACGAGCAGTACTTC
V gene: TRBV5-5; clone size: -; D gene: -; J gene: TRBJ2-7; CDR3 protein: CASSGEAHSYEQYF; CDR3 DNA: TGTGCCAGCAGCGGGGAGGCCCACTCCTACGAGCAGTACTTC
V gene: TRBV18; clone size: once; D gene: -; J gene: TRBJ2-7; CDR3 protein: CASSPGIRGQYF; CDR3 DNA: TGTGCCAGCTCACCCGGTATCAGGGGTCAATACTTC
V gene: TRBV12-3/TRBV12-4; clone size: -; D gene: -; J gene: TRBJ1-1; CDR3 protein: CASNASRKAFF; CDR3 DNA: TGTGCCAGCAATGCATCCAGAAAAGCTTTCTTT
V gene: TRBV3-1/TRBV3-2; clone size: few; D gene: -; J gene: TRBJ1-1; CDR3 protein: CASSQPYRGNPEAFF; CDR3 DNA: TGTGCCAGCAGCCAACCCTATAGGGGGAACCCTGAAGCTTTCTTT
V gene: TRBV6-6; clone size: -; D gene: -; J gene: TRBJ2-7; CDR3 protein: CASSFTSSYEQYF; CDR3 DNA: TGTGCCAGCAGCTTCACCAGCTCCTACGAGCAGTACTTC
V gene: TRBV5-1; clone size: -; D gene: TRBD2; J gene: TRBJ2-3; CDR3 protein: CASSSNGGDRLGTDTQYF; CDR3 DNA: TGCGCCAGCAGCTCGAACGGGGGGGACCGCCTCGGCACAGATACGCAGTATTTT
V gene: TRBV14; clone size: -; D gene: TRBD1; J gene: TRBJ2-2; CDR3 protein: CASSQGQGFSGELFF; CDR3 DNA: TGTGCCAGCAGCCAGGGACAGGGGTTCTCCGGGGAGCTGTTTTTT
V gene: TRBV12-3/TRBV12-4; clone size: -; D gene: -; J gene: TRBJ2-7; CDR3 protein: CASTQDTTYEQYF; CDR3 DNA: TGTGCCAGCACCCAGGACACTACCTACGAGCAGTACTTC
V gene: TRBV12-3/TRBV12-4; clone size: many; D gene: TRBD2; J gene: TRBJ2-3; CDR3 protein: CASSLPTSGKYF; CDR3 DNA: TGTGCCAGCAGTTTACCGACTAGCGGCAAGTATTTT
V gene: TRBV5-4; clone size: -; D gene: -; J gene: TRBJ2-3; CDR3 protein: CASSQGQMGLSTDTQYF; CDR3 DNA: TGTGCCAGCAGCCAAGGACAGATGGGCTTAAGCACAGATACGCAGTATTTT
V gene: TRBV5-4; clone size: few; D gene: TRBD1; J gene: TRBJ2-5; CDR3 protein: CASSLSNRGRETQYF; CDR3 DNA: TGTGCCAGCAGCTTGTCCAACAGGGGGCGAGAGACCCAGTACTTC
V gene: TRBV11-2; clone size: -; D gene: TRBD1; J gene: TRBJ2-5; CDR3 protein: CASSSDRAETQYF; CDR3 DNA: TGTGCCAGCAGCTCGGACAGGGCAGAGACCCAGTACTTC
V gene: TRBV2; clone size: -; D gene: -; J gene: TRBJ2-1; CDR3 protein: CASSGGRGGEQFF; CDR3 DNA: TGTGCCAGCAGTGGAGGGCGGGGCGGTGAGCAGTTCTTC
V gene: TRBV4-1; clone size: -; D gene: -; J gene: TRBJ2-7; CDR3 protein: CASSQGGQSTYEQYF; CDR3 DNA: TGCGCCAGCAGCCAAGGGGGACAAAGTACCTACGAGCAGTACTTC
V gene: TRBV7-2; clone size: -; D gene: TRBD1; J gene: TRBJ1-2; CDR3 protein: CASKKDRGNYGYTF; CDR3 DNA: TGTGCCAGCAAGAAAGACAGGGGTAACTATGGCTACACCTTC
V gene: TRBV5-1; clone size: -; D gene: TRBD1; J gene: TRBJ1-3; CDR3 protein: CASSTGDSGNTIYF; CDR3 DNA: TGCGCCAGCAGCACAGGGGATTCTGGAAACACCATATATTTT
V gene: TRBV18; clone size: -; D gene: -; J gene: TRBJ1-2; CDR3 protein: CASSPPGQSYGYTF; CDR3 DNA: TGTGCCAGCTCACCACCGGGGCAGTCCTATGGCTACACCTTC
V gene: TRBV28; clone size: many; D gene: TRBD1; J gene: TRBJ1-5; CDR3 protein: CASSLIRGPVQPQHF; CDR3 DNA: TGTGCCAGCAGTTTAATCAGGGGGCCTGTTCAGCCCCAGCATTTT
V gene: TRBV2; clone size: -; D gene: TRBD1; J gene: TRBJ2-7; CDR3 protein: CASRDSGGRNEQYF; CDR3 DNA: TGTGCCAGCAGAGATTCAGGGGGCAGGAACGAGCAGTACTTC
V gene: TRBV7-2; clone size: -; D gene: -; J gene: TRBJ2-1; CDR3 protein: CASGANEQFF; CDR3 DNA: TGTGCCAGCGGAGCCAATGAGCAGTTCTTC
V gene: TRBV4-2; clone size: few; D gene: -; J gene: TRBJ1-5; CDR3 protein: CASSQSDQGEQPQHF; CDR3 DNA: TGTGCCAGCAGCCAGTCGGACCAGGGTGAGCAGCCCCAGCATTTT
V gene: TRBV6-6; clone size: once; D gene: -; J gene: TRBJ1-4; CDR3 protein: CASSQPEGNEKLFF; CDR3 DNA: TGTGCCAGCAGCCAACCCGAGGGAAATGAAAAACTGTTTTTT
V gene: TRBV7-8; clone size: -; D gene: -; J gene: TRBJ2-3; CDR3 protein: CASSSTGDTQYF; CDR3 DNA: TGTGCCAGCAGCTCCACCGGGGATACGCAGTATTTT
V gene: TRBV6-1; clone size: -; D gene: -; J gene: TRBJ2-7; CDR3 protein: CASSENGGSYEQYF; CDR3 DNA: TGTGCCAGCAGTGAAAACGGGGGCTCCTACGAGCAGTACTTC
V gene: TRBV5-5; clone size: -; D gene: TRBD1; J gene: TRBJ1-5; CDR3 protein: CASSLGPARGDQPQHF; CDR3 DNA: TGTGCCAGCAGCTTGGGACCCGCCAGGGGGGATCAGCCCCAGCATTTT
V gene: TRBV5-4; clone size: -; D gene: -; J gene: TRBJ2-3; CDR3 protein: CASSFQGVSTDTQYF; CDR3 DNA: TGTGCCAGCAGCTTTCAAGGGGTCAGCACAGATACGCAGTATTTT
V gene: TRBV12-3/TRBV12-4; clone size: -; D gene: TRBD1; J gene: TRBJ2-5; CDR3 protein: CASRPTGGETQYF; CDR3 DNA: TGTGCCAGCAGACCAACAGGGGGAGAGACCCAGTACTTC
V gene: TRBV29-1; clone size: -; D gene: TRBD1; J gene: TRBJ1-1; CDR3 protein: CSVGGTGDKGTEAFF; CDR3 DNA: TGCAGCGTTGGAGGGACAGGGGATAAAGGCACTGAAGCTTTCTTT
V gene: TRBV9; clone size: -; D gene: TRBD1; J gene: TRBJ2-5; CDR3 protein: CASSDLDRGQETQYF; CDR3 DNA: TGTGCCAGCAGCGACCTTGACAGGGGCCAAGAGACCCAGTACTTC
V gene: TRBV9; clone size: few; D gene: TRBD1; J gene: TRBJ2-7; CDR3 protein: CASSVAYGQGYEQYF; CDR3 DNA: TGTGCCAGCAGCGTAGCTTACGGACAGGGGTACGAGCAGTACTTC
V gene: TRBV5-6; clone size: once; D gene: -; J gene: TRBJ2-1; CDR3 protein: CASSYKYLEQFF; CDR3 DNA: TGTGCCAGCAGCTACAAATACCTTGAGCAGTTCTTC
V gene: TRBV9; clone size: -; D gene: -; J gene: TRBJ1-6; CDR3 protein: CASSVGGMRNSPLHF; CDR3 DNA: TGTGCCAGCAGCGTAGGCGGAATGCGTAATTCACCCCTCCACTTT
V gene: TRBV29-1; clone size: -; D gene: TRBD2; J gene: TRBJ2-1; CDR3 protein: CSVEGRGRGLADEQFF; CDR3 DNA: TGCAGCGTTGAAGGGCGGGGGAGGGGACTAGCGGATGAGCAGTTCTTC
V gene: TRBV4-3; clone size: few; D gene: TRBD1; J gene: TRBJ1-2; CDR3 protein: CASSQDTGASYGYTF; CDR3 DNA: TGCGCCAGCAGCCAGGATACAGGGGCGAGCTATGGCTACACCTTC